The source of this T cell receptor (beta chain) is a study of T cell responses to AZD1222 COVID-19 vaccine. The CDR3 contains 14 residues. CDR1 is MDHEN, CDR2 SYDVKM, per germline. The V gene lost 7 bases and the J gene lost 7 bases, with 19 bases spanning the gap. TCRdb's copy holds only in-frame clones and misses some; the assay was immunoSEQ multiplex PCR. The repertoire has 200,000 or so clones, 90% to 95% of them found once; the top ten carry about 9%. The sample was peripheral blood, taken on day 0 of AZD1222 vaccination. The gene calls are TRBV28 and TRBJ1-1, with D perhaps TRBD1 (5 bases). This TCR came from an adult in good health. DNA for the CDR3: TGTGCCAGCATCTCACAACCAAGGGGTGGTGAAGCTTTCTTT. Amino acids: CASISQPRGGEAFF. The entire variable domain, with the rest obtained from reference TRBV28 and TRBJ1-1, is as follows: DVKVTQSSRYLVKRTGEKVFLECVQDMDHENMFWYRQDPGLGLRLIYFSYDVKMKEKGDIPEGYSVSREKKERFSLILESASTNQTSMYLCASISQPRGGEAFFGQGTRLTVV.